This TCR beta chain stems from a study of blood T cell repertoires in COVID-19. Study-level background: In each case, the material was cDNA or gDNA derived from T cells, B-cell-depleted T cells, or PBMCs.

The repertoire was sequenced with immunoSEQ multiplex PCR; TCRdb's copy has only in-frame clones and lacks some. The table includes about 170,000 clones, 80% to 90% detected once. Cohort allocation depended upon clinical history that participants reported. This clone has more than one count but fewer than ten. This CDR3 is 13 amino acids long. Germline CDR1 reads SQVTM; CDR2 reads ANQGSEA. The trim removed 7 bases at V and 7 bases at J, leaving 6 bases unmatched. The J gene is TRBJ2-2, the V gene TRBV29-1; 10 nucleotides align to TRBD1. The material sequenced was PBMCs or T cells enriched from blood (not recorded which). This receptor was identified in a woman between 45 and 65 years old in a cohort exposed to, infected with or recovered from COVID-19 (not recorded which). The CDR3 DNA sequence: TGCAGCGCTGGACAGGGGGGGATCGGGGAGCTGTTTTTT. Translation: CSAGQGGIGELFF.